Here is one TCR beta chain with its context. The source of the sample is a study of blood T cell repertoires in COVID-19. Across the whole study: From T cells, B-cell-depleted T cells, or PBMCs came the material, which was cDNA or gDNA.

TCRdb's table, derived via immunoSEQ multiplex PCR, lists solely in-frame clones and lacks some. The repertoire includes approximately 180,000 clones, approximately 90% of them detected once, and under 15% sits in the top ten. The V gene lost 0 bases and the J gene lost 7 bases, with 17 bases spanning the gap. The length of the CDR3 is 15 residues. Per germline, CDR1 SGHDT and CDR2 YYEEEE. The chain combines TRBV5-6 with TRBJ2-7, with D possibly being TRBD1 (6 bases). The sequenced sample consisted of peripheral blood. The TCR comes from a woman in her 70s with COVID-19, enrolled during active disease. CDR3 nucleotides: TGTGCCAGCAGCTTGGTCGACAGGCCCACGGGGGAGCAGTACTTC. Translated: CASSLVDRPTGEQYF.